This paragraph covers one T cell receptor (beta chain) sequence. As yet, its antigen is unknown. Expressed TCRB transcripts were sequenced, since all the RNA that had been isolated was reverse transcribed. The read count averaged roughly 4 million across naive, central memory and regulatory T cell samples. Only in-frame clones appear in the TCRdb table, and some are missing; sequencing was by immunoSEQ multiplex PCR. The repertoire holds some 280,000 clones, 14% seen once, with 0.017% in the top ten. The source of the sample is a study of beta chain features in type 1 diabetes. Findings and caveats of the study: PCR could preferentially amplify shorter templates, alike in patients and controls. Insertions at VDJ junctions were less frequent in type 1 diabetes patients. These patients also deleted more nucleotides at the same junctions. Shortening of TCRB CDR3s, moderate but significant, appeared in all four CD4+ subsets of Type 1 diabetes patients.

The CDR3 loop spans 15 amino acids. Germline V gene lookup returns CDR1 SGHVS and CDR2 FNYEAQ. V lost 1 base to trimming and J lost 4 bases; unmatched junction nucleotides: 5. Cell sorting via CD45RO/CCR7/CD25/CD127/CD95/CD27 was performed to obtain CD4+ naive, central memory, regulatory and stem cell-like memory cells. The sequence came from a man aged 25-45 years with type 1 diabetes. Sequenced: naive CD4+ T cells from blood. V gene TRBV7-6 combines with J gene TRBJ2-7; 9 bases align to TRBD1. CDR3 residues: CASSLGGQGTYEQYF. CDR3 coding DNA: TGTGCCAGCAGCTTAGGTGGACAGGGGACATACGAGCAGTACTTC.